These 16 T cell receptor beta chains share one sample of origin, sequenced in a study of regulatory T cells in long-lasting Graves disease. Specified time point: newly diagnosed GD, antithyroid drugs for less than 3 months. PBMC-derived RNA was used for the TCR library. Library construction for TCR beta used iRepertoire HTBI primers and Arm-PCR of CDR3 regions. One entry per CDR3 protein results from TCRdb running MiXCR on the multiplex PCR reads. The sample lists more than 450,000 distinct CDR3 sequences, roughly 17% occurring once. This sample also appeared in a second study, on T cells in Graves' hyperthyroidism and ophthalmopathy.

This specimen consisted of peripheral blood mononuclear cells (PBMCs), obtained at new diagnosis, from a patient treated with antithyroid drugs. The receptors come from a man aged 35 to 55 with Graves disease.

The J gene is TRBJ2-1, the V gene TRBV30; D uncertain. The germline CDR1 and CDR2 sequences are GTSNPN and SVGIG (reference sequence). The V gene lost 4 bases and the J gene lost 6 bases, with 19 bases spanning the gap. This CDR3 has 15 amino acids. CDR3 bases: TGTGCCTGGAACACTCTAGGTCGTTTGGGCAATGAGCAGTTCTTC. Protein sequence: CAWNTLGRLGNEQFF.

This clonotype was picked up many times. The chain joins TRBV12-3 or TRBV12-4 to TRBJ2-7, with a tentative D call TRBD1 (5 bases). CDR3 length: 14 amino acids. V was pared by 3 bases and J by 0 bases, with 9 bases between. For the CDR3, the DNA is TGTGCCAGCAGTTTCGGCAGGGACTCCTACGAGCAGTACTTC. Its protein product is CASSFGRDSYEQYF.

This clonotype was seen at least ten times. The rearrangement links TRBV2 to TRBJ2-7; the match to TRBD2 covers 9 bases. J gave up 1 base and V 8 bases, and 6 bases lay outside the gene matches. CDR1 is SNHLY and CDR2 is FYNNEI in the germline V gene. The CDR3 runs 14 residues. CDR3 in amino acids: CASLRLAGSYEQYF. The DNA of the CDR3 is TGTGCCAGCCTAAGGCTAGCGGGATCCTACGAGCAGTACTTC.

This clonotype was counted ten times or more. The V and J genes are TRBV20-1 and TRBJ2-5, with D perhaps TRBD1 (6 bases). Germline loops: CDR1 DFQATT, CDR2 SNEGSKA (reference sequence). V gave up 6 bases and J gave up 4 bases, with 15 bases separating them. The CDR3 consists of 13 residues. CDR3 amino acids: CSAPRTVAETQYF. Written as DNA, the CDR3 is TGCAGTGCGCCCCGGACAGTTGCAGAGACCCAGTACTTC.

Only a few counts were recorded for this clonotype. V usage is TRBV7-2 and J usage is TRBJ2-7, with D tentatively TRBD1 (6 bases). Per germline, CDR1 SGHTA and CDR2 FQGNSA. Trimming shortened V by 2 bases and J by 5 bases, and 7 bases separated the two germline ends. The CDR3 totals 12 residues. This chain's CDR3 is CASSLPGDEQYF. CDR3 nucleotide sequence: TGTGCCAGCAGCTTACCAGGGGACGAGCAGTACTTC.

This clonotype was picked up one time. A much larger clone lies a single base off, so this may be a read error. V gene TRBV3-1 combines with J gene TRBJ2-7; D not certain. V lost 6 bases and J 2 bases, leaving 17 bases between the germline ends. The CDR3 consists of 15 residues. Germline assignment: CDR1 LGHDT and CDR2 YNNKEL (reference sequence). The chain's CDR3 is CASSRHTATAYEQYF. The CDR3 nucleotides read TGTGCCAGCAGTCGCCATACTGCTACCGCCTACGAGCAGTACTTC.

This clonotype was detected ten times or more. The chain carries TRBV28 and TRBJ1-5, with D possibly TRBD1 on 5 matching bases. Trimming took 3 bases from V and 4 from J, leaving 13 bases between them. Germline assignment: CDR1 MDHEN and CDR2 SYDVKM. The CDR3 extends over 15 amino acids. CDR3 protein: CASSLYRIPNQPQHF. DNA for the CDR3: TGTGCCAGCAGTTTGTACAGGATCCCAAATCAGCCCCAGCATTTT.

The chain couples TRBV6-1 to TRBJ2-2; D gene unclear. This CDR3 contains 12 residues. V shed 8 bases and J shed 5 bases, with 9 bases lying between them. Germline V gives CDR1 MNHNS, CDR2 SASEGT. The CDR3 bases are TGTGCCAGCTGGCCCCGGACCGGGGAGCTGTTTTTT. Translated, it gives CASWPRTGELFF.

Comment on this clonotype: A much larger clone lies a single base off, so this may be a read error. The conserved phenylalanine or tryptophan normally closing the CDR3 is absent here, so this likely arose from a read error. The chain recombines TRBV20-1 with TRBJ2-1, with 15 bases that match TRBD2. The DNA end is a closer match to TRBJ2-5, so the J assignment may be wrong. From germline, CDR1 is DFQATT and CDR2 SNEGSKA (reference sequence). CDR3 length equals 18 residues. The CDR3 loop reads CSARPAGLAGGPLETQYS. CDR3 nucleotides: TGCAGTGCTCGACCCGCCGGACTAGCGGGAGGGCCCTTAGAGACCCAGTACTCC.

The chain has TRBV27 and TRBJ2-7, with 9 nucleotides matching TRBD2. V gave up 0 bases and J gave up 7 bases; unmatched junction bases: 4. Germline loops: CDR1 MNHEY, CDR2 SMNVEV (reference sequence). The CDR3 has 14 residues. The CDR3 spells CASSLSTLAGEQYF. The CDR3 DNA reads TGTGCCAGCAGTTTATCAACTCTAGCGGGAGAGCAGTACTTC.

The genes are TRBV13 and TRBJ2-4; D is unresolved. This CDR3 spans 13 amino acids. V shed 6 bases and J shed 6 bases, with 12 bases lying between them. Germline CDR1 reads PRHDT; CDR2 reads FYEKMQ (reference sequence). The CDR3 reads CASSATAVNIQYF. Written as DNA, the CDR3 is TGTGCCAGCAGTGCCACGGCCGTAAACATTCAGTACTTC.

The sample holds a few counts of this clonotype. The chain combines TRBV27 with TRBJ2-2; 12 bases are a match to TRBD2. The length of the CDR3 is 15 residues. The V gene's germline CDR1 is MNHEY and CDR2 SMNVEV (reference sequence). The trim removed 8 bases at V and 7 bases at J, leaving 8 bases unmatched. The CDR3 sequence: CASRRLAGVIGELFF. CDR3 in DNA: TGTGCCAGCCGAAGACTAGCGGGAGTGATCGGGGAGCTGTTTTTT.

This clonotype has a count of ten or more. This chain joins TRBV28 and TRBJ2-7, with D perhaps TRBD1 (5 bases). Trimming took 4 bases from V and 2 from J, leaving 9 bases between them. Germline values: CDR1 MDHEN, CDR2 SYDVKM. This CDR3 is built from 13 residues. In DNA form, the CDR3 reads TGTGCCAGCAGTTCCCAGGGCGCCTACGAGCAGTACTTC. Its translation: CASSSQGAYEQYF.

This clonotype was observed many times. The chain couples TRBV6-1 to TRBJ2-7, with unresolved D. The V gene's germline CDR1 is MNHNS and CDR2 SASEGT. Trimming stripped 5 bases from V and 13 bases from J, with 15 bases between. The CDR3 is made up of 11 amino acids. The CDR3 nucleotides read TGTGCCAGCAGTCCGGGTCCCATTACATACTTC. This sequence encodes CASSPGPITYF.

This clonotype came up many times. The V and J genes are TRBV7-3 and TRBJ2-3; D perhaps matches TRBD2 (7 bases). Germline V gene data show CDR1 as SGHTA and CDR2 as FQGTGA. With 5 bases removed from V and 6 bases from J, the gap between germline ends came to 18 bases. The CDR3 spans 15 residues. The CDR3 reads CASSQRGGVSDTQYF. The CDR3 DNA sequence: TGTGCCAGCAGCCAAAGGGGGGGAGTATCCGATACGCAGTATTTT.

V and J are TRBV5-6 and TRBJ2-7, with 9 bases lining up with TRBD1. Per germline, CDR1 SGHDT and CDR2 YYEEEE. The ends lost 2 bases at V and 5 bases at J; junction bases unmatched: 5. The CDR3 extends over 14 amino acids. CDR3 sequence reads: CASSFGTGYDEQYF. CDR3 bases: TGTGCCAGCAGCTTTGGGACAGGGTACGACGAGCAGTACTTC.